This T cell receptor beta chain was observed in a study of cytomegalovirus exposure and HLA in healthy donors (dated by TCRdb to 2016 to 2017). Background on the whole study: An earlier analysis of 587 of the donors reported 276 Gb of sequence data and 95 million to 140 million unique TCR beta sequences obtained from around 180 million T cells. To study patterns of TCR occurrence, a later analysis re-analyzed previously published TCR beta repertoires from around 700 donors and added high-resolution HLA genotyping. The later analysis used no new phenotypic data to find candidate immune exposures, relying instead on TCR beta sequences and their occurrence across donors. An early release that covered some 630 HLA-typed donors contained about 300 gigabases of sequencing data and 85 million to 100 million unique TCR sequences. The genetic ancestry cluster associated with self-reported Caucasian donors included over 65% of the 398 genotyped donors. Besides the first cohort of 666 subjects, a separate validation cohort made up of over 95 different subjects was used. In an earlier analysis of around 540 of the donors, high-throughput TCR beta sequencing was used to judge whether each TCR beta V gene segment behaved as functional or pseudogenic. Both class I and class II loci were covered by HLA typing, at four-digit resolution. Across approximately 400 genotyped donors of the cohort, an average of about 240,000 unique TCR beta nucleotide sequences per donor were sequenced, and roughly 20% of those sequences were non-productive. To predict cytomegalovirus infection status, the study combined high-throughput TCR immunosequencing, statistical association of individual TCRs with disease status, and machine learning. All discovery cohort repertoires had been generated using a single sequencing platform. Donor age, sex, ethnicity and CMV serostatus were compiled alongside the repertoire data. A later genetic analysis used genome-wide SNP genotypes for 398 of the 666 donors, treating that subset as a discovery cohort. Five DR-DQ haplotypes were handled as single units for association and clustering, since linkage in the cohort was strong. Using immunosequencing, the study profiled T cell repertoires from 550 to 750 subjects and related those repertoires to cytomegalovirus serostatus. The number of typed donors differed by locus: 629-630 for A, B, C, DRB1 and DQB1; roughly 510 for DQA1; 606 for DPA1; and about 450 for DPB1. The study aimed to test whether signatures of past pathogen exposure could be identified by cataloging public T cell receptors.

The paper as a whole reports these results and caveats: The authors suggested that the approach could potentially be generalized to other disease states and immunological phenotypes. Roughly uniform sequencing depth across donors was assumed in presence/absence analyses, although this assumption may not hold. Cytomegalovirus status was reported to be diagnosed by the classifier with high specificity and sensitivity in both the original and validation cohorts. In vitro tests confirmed that three of the cytomegalovirus-associated TCR beta chains recognize cytomegalovirus antigens. A later analysis found that HLA-associated TCR beta chains were more clonally expanded and had lower generation probabilities than equally common non-associated chains. Some IMGT-functional V segments, including TRBV6-2 and TRBV6-3, could not be told apart with the 87-base-pair reads, so those segments were excluded. A later genetic analysis reported fewer N-insertions in productive TCRs among donors in an Asian-associated ancestry cluster than the roughly 700-donor mean. A further reported finding was that TCR beta sequences accurately predicted the HLA-A and HLA-B alleles for most subjects in the first cohort. An association between a missense DCLRE1C variant and V-gene and J-gene trimming of TCR beta chains was found in a later genetic analysis and replicated in an independent cohort. In this cohort, only TCR beta chains were sequenced, and detectable features were limited by the absence of alpha or paired-chain data. Most TCR sequences were observed very rarely across donors, whereas some public TCRs were present in many individuals. According to a later analysis, TCR association rates differed among HLA loci, with DRB1 alleles showing the most associated TCRs and HLA-C alleles showing the fewest. Specific HLA alleles were associated with over 15,000 TCR beta sequences at a false discovery rate of 0.05 in a later analysis. The only immune exposure information available for the cohort was CMV serostatus. Because counts were too low, under 20 rarely observed V segments, including chromosome 9 orphons, were left out of the earlier analysis of 587 of the donors. Because HLA typing was unavailable for some donors at each locus, only the typed subset was used in association tests. Linkage disequilibrium might explain the correlated functional status among segregating V segments, but an unknown experimental factor could not be excluded. According to a later analysis, parvovirus B19, influenza, CMV and Epstein-Barr virus appeared linked to several top co-occurrence clusters. A cluster of highly shared sequence variants was judged likely to be a technical artifact of the sequencing pipeline. In a later analysis, most CMV-associated TCR beta chains were found to appear HLA-restricted, with HLA associations seemingly driven largely by CMV exposure. In an earlier analysis of some 550 of the donors, most TCR beta V segments were observed in productive rearrangements about 87% or about 30% of the time, broadly matching IMGT annotations. A total of 150 to 200 TCR beta chains were listed by the study as associated with cytomegalovirus. Strong co-occurrence of HLA alleles, especially DR and DQ, made assigning TCR associations to individual alleles difficult.

From the cysteine through the phenylalanine, the CDR3 covers 13 amino acids. This entry keeps only the CDR3 DNA: 39 bases, framed from base 1. The V end loses 10 bases and the J end loses 5 bases, and a stretch of 18 bases separates them. The CDR1 and CDR2 encoded by the germline V gene (reference sequence) are LNHDA and SQIVND. The cohort was made up of 666 healthy bone marrow donors. Cohort members were all nominally healthy when sampled, although unrecorded immune exposures were likely present. CMV serostatus was recorded as positive for roughly 300 and negative for about 50% of the 666 cohort members, whereas no CMV serostatus was recorded for the donor in question. A peripheral blood sample was provided by each donor, and peripheral blood mononuclear cells were used for TCR beta sequencing. The Qiagen DNeasy Blood Extraction Kit was used to extract genomic DNA from the blood cell samples. Of note for this clone: Its antigen is currently not known. Base qualities are not at hand, and no much larger clone is one base apart.

Library generation was performed with the immunoSEQ multiplex PCR assay. The multiplex PCR relied on a mix of 60 forward primers for TCR Vbeta segments and 13 reverse primers for TCR Jbeta segments. A multiplex PCR assay on genomic DNA amplified the CDR3 region of rearranged TCR beta genes. On the Illumina HiSeq System, the amplified TCR beta libraries were sequenced as 87-base-pair reads. The paper's data handling went like this. A later analysis counted approximately 76 million unique TCR beta chains across the 650 to 700 repertoires, and 9 million to 14 million of these chains were shared by at least two donors. To remove PCR and sequencing errors, raw reads were error-corrected and collapsed into unique sequences using a nearest-neighbor algorithm that merged closely related sequences. To assign V, D and J gene segments, CDR3 sequences were aligned to IMGT reference sequences. Each retained sequence needed at least a six-nucleotide match to both a V gene segment and a J gene segment. A rearrangement counted as productive if the CDR3 had no stop codons and remained in frame with V and J, and every other rearrangement counted as non-productive. Following IMGT convention, CDR3 was defined as the stretch from the second conserved V-encoded cysteine to the conserved J-encoded phenylalanine. The earlier analysis of about 590 of the donors excluded sequences that lacked an unambiguous match to a single V gene segment. In an earlier analysis of almost 600 of the donors, a V segment was called functional when productive rearrangements were above 56.7%, and segregating when the standard deviation between donors exceeded 5%. To diagnose cytomegalovirus status from the catalog of TCR beta chain sequences, a statistical classification framework was built. V and J gene assignment, in a later analysis, came from comparing TCR nucleotide sequences with IMGT/GENE-DB human TR gene sequences. A later analysis assigned CDR3 sequences and most-parsimonious VDJ recombination scenarios with the TCRdist pipeline. In a later analysis, every TCR beta chain was defined by the combination of its CDR3 amino acid sequence and its V-gene family, and reads without a unique V-gene family were dropped. As a way to deal with suspected cross-contamination and a sequencing artifact, a later analysis dropped 450 to 600 nucleotide sequences that were highly shared and had low generation probability. In a later analysis, a clonal expansion index was calculated for each public chain from normalized within-repertoire ranks of inferred template counts. Generation probabilities in a later analysis came from a VDJ recombination model fitted to out-of-frame rearrangements, and those results were checked against IGoR. Hypergeometric tests were used in a later analysis to score TCR-TCR, TCR-HLA and TCR-CMV co-occurrence, with a repertoire-size bias correction applied to the TCR pairs. False discovery rates were estimated in a later analysis by permuting HLA or CMV assignments 20 times. In a later analysis, co-occurring TCRs were grouped using DBSCAN, with TCRdist sequence similarity added in when clustering inside HLA-allele-positive subsets. Repertoires with fewer than 30,000 or more than 120,000 public chains were left out of co-occurrence clustering, as were five repertoires with anomalous nucleotide sharing. Here the immuneACCESS table is served through TCRdb, limited to in-frame sequences with V and J called. Missing clones are a known gap in these copies; in checked studies unresolved V genes cover under half, and the rest lacks a known reason. Clone size and the V and J calls come from that table; the DNA yielded D and trimming. The sample contains around 150,000 clones, about 68% of them found a single time. 1.5% to 2% of the sample rests with the top ten.

Sequenced input: PBMCs. The V and J genes are TRBV19 and TRBJ2-7; a tentative D call is TRBD2 (5 bases match). The clonotype comes from a human donor in good health. The nucleotides are TGTGCCACCTCACCGGGCCACGGGGACGAGCAGTACTTC. Its translation reads: CATSPGHGDEQYF.